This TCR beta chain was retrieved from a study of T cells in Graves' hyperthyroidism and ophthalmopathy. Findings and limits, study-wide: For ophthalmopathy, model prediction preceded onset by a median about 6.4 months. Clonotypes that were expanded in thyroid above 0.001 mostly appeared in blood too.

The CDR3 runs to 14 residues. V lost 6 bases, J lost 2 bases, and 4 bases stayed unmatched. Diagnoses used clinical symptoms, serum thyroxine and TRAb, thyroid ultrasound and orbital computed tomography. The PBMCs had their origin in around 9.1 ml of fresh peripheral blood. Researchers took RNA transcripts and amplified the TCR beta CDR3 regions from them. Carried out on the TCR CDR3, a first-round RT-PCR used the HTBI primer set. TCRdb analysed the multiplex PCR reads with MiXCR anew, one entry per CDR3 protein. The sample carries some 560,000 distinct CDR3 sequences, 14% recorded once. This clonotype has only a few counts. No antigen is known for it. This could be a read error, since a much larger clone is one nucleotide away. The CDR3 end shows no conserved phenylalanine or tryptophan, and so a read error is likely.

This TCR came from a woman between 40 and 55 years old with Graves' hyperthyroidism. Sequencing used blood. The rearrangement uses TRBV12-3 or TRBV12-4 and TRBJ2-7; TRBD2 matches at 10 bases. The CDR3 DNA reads TGTGCCAGCAGCCCAAGCGGGAGGGCCTACGAGCAGTACCTC. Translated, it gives CASSPSGRAYEQYL.